One and the same sample provided the 2 T cell receptor beta chains below, sequenced in a study of cytotoxic CD8 clonotypes in ibrutinib-treated CLL. Profiling relied on immunoSEQ multiplex PCR, and the TCRdb table lists in-frame clones only, not all of them. The sample lists 140,000 to 150,000 clones; 76% were seen once. The sample in question was PBMCs, obtained after 24 months of ibrutinib treatment. These receptors originate from a human donor with chronic lymphocytic leukemia.

V is TRBV6-6 and J is TRBJ2-5; tentatively, D is TRBD2 (6 bases). The germline V gene encodes CDR1 MNHNY and CDR2 SVGAGI (reference sequence). V was trimmed by 6 bases and J by 4 bases, leaving 18 bases between them. There are 15 residues in the CDR3. The CDR3 DNA reads TGTGCCAGCAGCGAGCCGGGACTTACAACAGAGACCCAGTACTTC. Protein sequence: CASSEPGLTTETQYF.

This clone showed up just a few times. The V call is TRBV7-9, the J call TRBJ1-1; unclear D gene. This CDR3 comprises 14 residues. Between the trimmed V and J ends, which lost 5 bases and 7 bases, there was a span of 17 bases. Germline assignment: CDR1 SEHNR and CDR2 FQNEAQ (reference sequence). The CDR3 bases are TGTGCCAGCAGCCCCCCCGGCGGGGTTGTTGAAGCTTTCTTT. This translates into CASSPPGGVVEAFF.